Below are 18 T cell receptor beta chains sequenced from a single sample in a study of T cells in Graves' hyperthyroidism and ophthalmopathy (dated by TCRdb to the late 2010s). The library relied on multiplex PCR. Sequencing instrument: Illumina HiSeq 2000. Amplification of TCR beta CDR3 regions was carried out from RNA transcripts. For the first round of RT-PCR on the TCR CDR3, the HTBI primer set was used together with the Qiagen OneStep RT-PCR kit. TCRdb reanalyzed the raw reads on its own, using fastp at Q25 for trimming and MiXCR for clone calling, and kept in-frame beta chains. Rows matching on CDR3 protein sequence are summarized as one entry with the most common DNA and genes. This sample lists 280,000 or so distinct CDR3 sequences; 13% to 15% were detected once. The leading ten clones occupy about 30% of the sample. The sequencing sample was made of blood. Receptors were obtained from a woman aged 45-59 years with Graves' hyperthyroidism that later progressed to Graves' ophthalmopathy.

This clonotype was detected ten times or more. The rearrangement uses TRBV18 and TRBJ1-1; D possibly corresponds to TRBD1 (6 bases). Per germline, CDR1 KGHSH and CDR2 LQKENI. The V gene lost 3 bases and the J gene lost 0 bases, with 8 bases spanning the gap. The CDR3 has 14 amino acids. The CDR3 DNA sequence: TGTGCCAGCTCACCCGGGACAATGAACACTGAAGCTTTCTTT. Encoded protein: CASSPGTMNTEAFF.

This clonotype was seen ten or more times. The V call is TRBV4-2, the J call TRBJ2-3; TRBD1 agrees at 10 bases. The V segment lost 8 bases and the J segment 4 bases; nucleotides outside the gene matches: 9. The germline CDR1 and CDR2 sequences are LGHNA and YNFKEQ. The CDR3 has 15 amino acids. The chain's CDR3 is CASGGGTGVADTQYF. CDR3 sequence (DNA): TGTGCCAGCGGGGGAGGGACAGGGGTCGCAGATACGCAGTATTTT.

This chain uses TRBV20-1 with TRBJ1-4, with D perhaps TRBD1 (5 bases). With 3 bases removed from V and 6 bases from J, the gap between germline ends came to 14 bases. The CDR3 sequence is 14 residues long. CDR1 is DFQATT, CDR2 SNEGSKA, per germline (reference sequence). CDR3 sequence reads: CSARKPGRDEKLFF. The CDR3 bases are TGCAGTGCTAGGAAGCCGGGGCGGGATGAAAAACTGTTTTTT.

In this sample, this clonotype turned up many times. This chain connects TRBV5-1 to TRBJ2-7; weak D call: TRBD1 (6 bases). This CDR3 region has 13 residues. Between the trimmed V and J ends, which lost 0 bases and 5 bases, there was a span of 9 bases. CDR1 SGHRS and CDR2 YFSETQ come from the germline V gene. DNA for the CDR3: TGCGCCAGCAGCTTGGGTGGGGGCGACGAGCAGTACTTC. Translated, it gives CASSLGGGDEQYF.

The J gene is TRBJ1-2, the V gene TRBV19, with D unclear. The CDR3 length is 11 residues. Looked up from germline, CDR1 is LNHDA and CDR2 is SQIVND (reference sequence). V lost 10 bases to trimming and J lost 8 bases, with 14 bases between them. The CDR3 protein is CAIFHRWGYTF. The CDR3 DNA sequence: TGTGCCATATTCCATCGGTGGGGCTACACCTTC.

At least ten counts were recorded for this clonotype. The chain has TRBV5-1 and TRBJ2-5; D is possibly TRBD2 (5 bases). This CDR3 spans 13 amino acids. Germline V lookup: CDR1 SGHRS, CDR2 YFSETQ. V was cut by 2 bases and J by 9 bases, with 14 bases left in between. CDR3 nucleotide sequence: TGCGCCAGCAGCTTAATCGACGACGGGGCCCAGTACTTC. Residues: CASSLIDDGAQYF. Based on the CDR3 plus reference TRBV5-1 and TRBJ2-5, the full variable domain is KAGVTQTPRYLIKTRGQQVTLSCSPISGHRSVSWYQQTPGQGLQFLFEYFSETQRNKGNFPGRFSGRQFSNSRSEMNVSTLELGDSALYLCASSLIDDGAQYFGPGTRLLVL.

The sample holds many counts of this clonotype. V is TRBV28 and J is TRBJ1-2; D unclear. The ends were cut back, 6 bases at V and 8 bases at J, with 28 bases in the middle. The CDR3 covers 17 residues. Germline values: CDR1 MDHEN, CDR2 SYDVKM. This chain's CDR3 is CASSWSKIGPARHGYTF. CDR3 sequence (DNA): TGTGCCAGCAGCTGGAGTAAAATTGGACCCGCCCGGCACGGCTACACCTTC.

The rearrangement joins TRBV10-3 to TRBJ1-1; the match to TRBD1 covers 8 bases. Per germline, CDR1 ENHRY and CDR2 SYGVKD. V was pared by 8 bases and J by 5 bases, with 7 bases of the junction left unmatched. The CDR3 extends over 13 amino acids. The CDR3 region is CAIGDRGGTEAFF. For the CDR3, the DNA is TGTGCCATCGGCGACAGGGGAGGTACTGAAGCTTTCTTT.

This sequence joins TRBV20-1 and TRBJ2-2; D might be TRBD1 (6 bases). Germline V CDR1 and CDR2: DFQATT, SNEGSKA (reference sequence). There are 15 residues in the CDR3. Trimming took 4 bases from V and 2 from J, leaving 14 bases between them. As DNA, the CDR3 is TGCAGTGCTACCGATGAGACAGGCAACACCGGGGAGCTGTTTTTT. This gives the protein CSATDETGNTGELFF.

This clonotype was counted ten times or more. The rearrangement joins TRBV5-1 to TRBJ1-2; 8 bases align to TRBD1. J was trimmed by 8 bases and V by 4 bases; bases with no gene match: 13. The CDR3 totals 15 residues. Germline V gene data show CDR1 as SGHRS and CDR2 as YFSETQ. CDR3 sequence: CASSQDRGKLRGYTF. The CDR3 DNA reads TGCGCCAGCAGCCAAGACAGGGGAAAGTTAAGAGGCTACACCTTC.

This clonotype has only a few counts. A single base separates this from a much larger clone, so it may be a read error. The chain carries TRBV9 and TRBJ2-7; 9 positions agree with TRBD2. CDR1 and CDR2 from the germline V gene are SGDLS and YYNGEE. The CDR3 loop spans 15 amino acids. Germline trimming cut 4 bases from V and 6 bases from J; bases unmatched to any gene: 11. The CDR3 coding sequence is TGTGCCAGCAGCATCGGGACTAGCAGTAACTGCGAGCAGTACTTC. It encodes CASSIGTSSNCEQYF.

This clonotype has just one count. The CDR3 reads CASSSTKGTGFAEAFF. CDR3 nucleotides: TGTGCCAGCAGCTCGACGAAAGGGACAGGGTTTGCTGAAGCTTTCTTT. This sequence joins TRBV11-2 and TRBJ1-1, with TRBD1 matching over 9 bases. The junction had 12 bases not matched to a gene; V was cut back by 4 bases and J by 6 bases. Germline CDR1 is SGHAT and CDR2 is FQNNGV. The CDR3 extends over 16 amino acids.

This chain joins TRBV9 and TRBJ2-2; 10 nucleotides align to TRBD2. CDR1 SGDLS and CDR2 YYNGEE come from the germline V gene. The CDR3 covers 16 residues. The J segment lost 6 bases and the V segment lost 0 bases, leaving 5 bases of the junction unmatched. The CDR3 sequence is CASSVAAGGPAGELFF. Written as DNA, the CDR3 is TGTGCCAGCAGCGTAGCAGCGGGAGGGCCAGCCGGGGAGCTGTTTTTT.

This clonotype was seen repeatedly, ten times or more. The rearrangement uses TRBV12-3 or TRBV12-4 and TRBJ2-7; 10 nucleotides match TRBD2. V lost 6 bases, J lost 3 bases, and 8 bases stayed unmatched. The CDR3 runs to 15 residues. Here the CDR3 DNA reads TGTGCCAGCAGCAGACAACTAGCGGGAATCTACGAGCAGTACTTC. It specifies CASSRQLAGIYEQYF.

This clonotype was observed at least ten times. The chain is built from TRBV6-1 and TRBJ2-1; D may correspond to TRBD1 or TRBD2 (5 bases each). This CDR3 has 15 residues. Trimming cost V 5 bases and J 4 bases, with 15 bases left between them. CDR1 is MNHNS and CDR2 is SASEGT in the germline V gene. CDR3 sequence reads: CASSPWDDPYNEQFF. In DNA form, the CDR3 reads TGTGCCAGCAGTCCGTGGGACGATCCATACAATGAGCAGTTCTTC.

Comment on this clonotype: A much more abundant neighbour one base away suggests this may be a read error. V usage is TRBV10-1 and J usage is TRBJ2-5, with a weak D call TRBD1 (6 bases). This CDR3 is 13 amino acids long. Trimming took 5 bases from V and 7 from J, leaving 14 bases between them. CDR1 is WNHNN, CDR2 SYGVQD, per germline (reference sequence). CDR3 loop: CASSTTGLGTQYF. CDR3 in DNA: TGCGCCAGCAGTACGACAGGTTTGGGGACCCAGTACTTC.

This clonotype was observed many times. The genes are TRBV5-1 and TRBJ2-7; no definite D call. V was pared by 6 bases and J by 0 bases, with 7 bases between. CDR1 SGHRS and CDR2 YFSETQ come from the germline V gene. The CDR3 contains 12 residues. The CDR3 sequence is CASKQSSYEQYF. In nucleotides, the CDR3 is TGCGCCAGCAAACAAAGCTCCTACGAGCAGTACTTC.

This clonotype has a handful of counts. The chain links TRBV14 to TRBJ2-5, with D unclear. CDR1 is SGHDN and CDR2 is FVKESK in the germline V gene. With 3 bases removed from V and 2 bases from J, the gap between germline ends came to 7 bases. CDR3 length equals 13 residues. As DNA, the CDR3 is TGTGCCAGCAGCCAGACAAATCAAGAGACCCAGTACTTC. It encodes CASSQTNQETQYF.